The next 19 T cell receptor beta chains were all read from a single sample in a study of T cell repertoires and HLA-DP antigens. Assay used: immunoSEQ multiplex PCR; TCRdb lists only in-frame clones, some missing. The data hold 90,000 to 130,000 clones, with more than 85% observed a single time. These receptors' targets are unknown. The sequencing input was CD4+ T cells from PBMCs. The origin of the receptors is a young woman in good health and CMV-seronegative.

The chain carries TRBV10-3 and TRBJ2-1; D perhaps matches TRBD2 (5 bases). Germline V gene data show CDR1 as ENHRY and CDR2 as SYGVKD. V was trimmed by 0 bases and J by 12 bases, leaving 12 bases between them. This CDR3 comprises 13 residues. CDR3 sequence (DNA): TGTGCCATCAGTGAGTCCCCGGGGATTTGGCAGTTCTTC. Translated: CAISESPGIWQFF.

This clone was seen a handful of times. V and J are TRBV16 and TRBJ1-2, with D maybe TRBD1 (6 bases). The V and J ends lost 0 bases and 7 bases respectively, with 12 bases between them. CDR3 length equals 14 residues. Per the germline V gene, CDR1 is KGHSY and CDR2 is FQNENV. The CDR3: CASSQSAGATGYTF. CDR3 DNA: TGTGCCAGCAGCCAATCAGCGGGGGCGACTGGCTACACCTTC.

V gene TRBV2 combines with J gene TRBJ2-1; the D gene is possibly TRBD2 (6 bases). Germline values: CDR1 SNHLY, CDR2 FYNNEI. This CDR3 is 13 amino acids long. Trimming removed 3 bases from V and 7 bases from J, with 10 bases in between. CDR3: CASSEAGWNEQFF. The CDR3 DNA sequence: TGTGCCAGCAGTGAGGCGGGGTGGAATGAGCAGTTCTTC.

The rearrangement links TRBV6-6 to TRBJ2-7; the match to TRBD1 covers 8 bases. The CDR3 runs to 14 residues. V lost 6 bases and J lost 6; bases outside the gene matches: 10. Germline V CDR1 and CDR2: MNHNY, SVGAGI (reference sequence). The CDR3 DNA sequence: TGTGCCAGCAGGCCCAGGGGGCTAAGATGCGAGCAGTACTTC. Its protein is CASRPRGLRCEQYF.

The chain links TRBV27 to TRBJ2-3; no definite D call. The CDR3 totals 13 residues. The V end lost 0 bases, the J end lost 1 base, and 2 bases lay between the germline ends. CDR1 MNHEY and CDR2 SMNVEV come from the germline V gene (reference sequence). The chain's CDR3 is CASSLSRTDTQYF. CDR3 bases: TGTGCCAGCAGTTTATCCCGCACAGATACGCAGTATTTT.

The chain employs TRBV6-5 and TRBJ1-5; 8 bases align to TRBD1. V was pared by 6 bases and J by 2 bases, with 3 bases of the junction left unmatched. The CDR3 consists of 14 residues. Germline V lookup: CDR1 MNHEY, CDR2 SVGAGI. CDR3 coding DNA: TGTGCCAGCAGGGCACAGGGGGGCAATCAGCCCCAGCATTTT. Translation: CASRAQGGNQPQHF.

For the CDR3, the DNA is TGCGCCAGCAGCCACCGAGGGACAGATACGCAGTATTTT. Translation gives CASSHRGTDTQYF. The V and J genes are TRBV4-3 and TRBJ2-3, with D possibly TRBD2 on 5 matching bases. CDR3 length equals 13 residues. Germline V gives CDR1 LGHNA, CDR2 YSLEER. V was trimmed by 3 bases and J by 3 bases, leaving 7 bases between them.

The V call is TRBV10-3, the J call TRBJ2-3; tentative D call: TRBD1 (6 bases). Germline CDR1 reads ENHRY; CDR2 reads SYGVKD. The CDR3 is 15 amino acids. V lost 3 bases to trimming and J lost 0 bases, with 10 bases between them. The CDR3 coding sequence is TGTGCCATCAGTGAAAGACAGGCTAGCACAGATACGCAGTATTTT. Protein product: CAISERQASTDTQYF.

V gene TRBV6-1 combines with J gene TRBJ2-5; 8 nucleotides align to TRBD1. CDR1 is MNHNS, CDR2 SASEGT, per germline. The CDR3 is made up of 15 amino acids. V dropped 6 bases and J dropped 5; count of bases not matched to a gene: 11. The CDR3 loop reads CASRPVRQGFETQYF. In nucleotides, the CDR3 is TGTGCCAGCAGACCAGTTAGACAGGGGTTCGAGACCCAGTACTTC.

The V and J genes are TRBV10-1 and TRBJ2-7, with 10 positions matching TRBD1. Germline lookup yields CDR1 WNHNN and CDR2 SYGVQD (reference sequence). The CDR3 is made up of 14 amino acids. With 5 bases clipped from V and 7 bases from J, the junction kept 8 bases outside the gene matches. The CDR3 protein is CASSSSTGGREQYF. CDR3 nucleotide sequence: TGCGCCAGCAGTTCCTCGACAGGGGGCCGGGAGCAGTACTTC.

This chain uses TRBV28 with TRBJ2-7; 11 bases fit TRBD1. After removal of 2 bases from V and 6 bases from J, the junction contained 6 bases not matched to a gene. The CDR3 consists of 15 residues. From germline, CDR1 is MDHEN and CDR2 SYDVKM. This chain's CDR3 is CASSLVGTGGGEQYF. For the CDR3, the DNA is TGTGCCAGCAGTTTAGTCGGGACAGGGGGGGGCGAGCAGTACTTC.

The chain joins TRBV4-1 to TRBJ2-7; unclear D gene. V shed 0 bases and J shed 0 bases, with 12 bases lying between them. Germline V gene sequence: CDR1 MGHRA, CDR2 YSYEKL. The CDR3 consists of 16 residues. CDR3 sequence reads: CASSQDRLVSSYEQYF. DNA for the CDR3: TGCGCCAGCAGCCAAGATCGCCTCGTGAGCTCCTACGAGCAGTACTTC.

This clone has only one observation. The chain is built from TRBV10-3 and TRBJ1-1; 7 nucleotides match TRBD1. The CDR3 has 18 amino acids. From germline, CDR1 is ENHRY and CDR2 SYGVKD. V gave up 4 bases and J gave up 0 bases; unmatched junction bases: 14. CDR3 sequence reads: CAISGGNRGAVMNTEAFF. The CDR3 DNA reads as TGTGCCATCAGTGGGGGAAACAGGGGTGCAGTCATGAACACTGAAGCTTTCTTT.

V usage is TRBV5-4 and J usage is TRBJ1-3, with unresolved D. The germline V gene encodes CDR1 SGHNT and CDR2 YYREEE (reference sequence). This CDR3 has 12 amino acids. Trimming removed 4 bases at V and 8 bases at J, with 10 bases between. The CDR3 bases are TGTGCCAGCAGCAACGGGAGGGACACCATATATTTT. This gives the protein CASSNGRDTIYF.

The table lists this clone with a count of one. The chain is built from TRBV6-5 and TRBJ2-1; tentatively, D is TRBD2 (6 bases). With 0 bases removed from V and 5 bases from J, the gap between germline ends came to 14 bases. Germline V gene data show CDR1 as MNHEY and CDR2 as SVGAGI. The CDR3 has 16 amino acids. As DNA, the CDR3 is TGTGCCAGCAGTTACTCGGGGGGTCTATCGAACAATGAGCAGTTCTTC. This codes for CASSYSGGLSNNEQFF.

The chain combines TRBV19 with TRBJ2-7; D tentatively reads TRBD1 or TRBD2 (6 bases each). The CDR3 runs to 20 residues. Looked up from germline, CDR1 is LNHDA and CDR2 is SQIVND (reference sequence). Trimming took off 5 bases at V and 0 bases at J, with 29 bases between the two ends. Here the CDR3 DNA reads TGTGCCAGTAGTGAAACCTCAATCTGGGGTACGGGGGCGGTCTCCTACGAGCAGTACTTC. This codes for CASSETSIWGTGAVSYEQYF.

This sequence joins TRBV11-3 and TRBJ2-1; 8 bases are shared with TRBD1. The trim removed 5 bases at V and 7 bases at J, leaving 13 bases unmatched. Looked up from germline, CDR1 is SGHNT and CDR2 is YENEEA. The CDR3 loop spans 16 amino acids. This chain's CDR3 is CASSPMRGRGQNEQFF. CDR3 nucleotide sequence: TGTGCCAGCAGCCCGATGAGGGGCAGGGGGCAAAATGAGCAGTTCTTC. Together with reference TRBV11-3 and TRBJ2-1, the CDR3 gives the full variable domain: EAGVVQSPRYKIIEKKQPVAFWCNPISGHNTLYWYLQNLGQGPELLIRYENEEAVDDSQLPKDRFSAERLKGVDSTLKIQPAELGDSAVYLCASSPMRGRGQNEQFFGPGTRLTVL.

The chain joins TRBV19 to TRBJ2-3, with TRBD1 identical over 9 bases. Germline lookup yields CDR1 LNHDA and CDR2 SQIVND (reference sequence). The CDR3 consists of 15 residues. J was trimmed by 4 bases and V by 5 bases; bases with no gene match: 7. The CDR3 protein is CASSGRQGVPDTQYF. In nucleotides, the CDR3 is TGTGCCAGTAGTGGACGACAGGGGGTCCCAGATACGCAGTATTTT.

The chain is built from TRBV7-2 and TRBJ1-1; no reliable D call. In germline, CDR1 is SGHTA, CDR2 FQGNSA. CDR3 size: 16 residues. Trimming removed 5 bases at V and 2 bases at J, with 18 bases between. CDR3 sequence: CASSPSRGVGNTEAFF. Here the CDR3 DNA reads TGTGCCAGCAGCCCCTCCCGCGGGGTTGGTAACACTGAAGCTTTCTTT.